The sequence of this T cell receptor (beta chain) was determined in a study of T cells in Graves' hyperthyroidism and ophthalmopathy. Study-wide results and limits: Ophthalmopathy was predicted by the model a median of about 6.5 months ahead of onset. Most clonotypes that expanded in the thyroid above 0.001 also showed up in blood.

A word on this clonotype: Its specificity is unknown.

The CDR3 has 14 residues. The V gene lost 6 bases and the J gene lost 0 bases, with 12 bases spanning the gap. Germline values: CDR1 LNHDA, CDR2 SQIVND (reference sequence). The TCR beta CDR3 regions underwent amplification using RNA transcripts as the source. The study used the HTBI primer set for a first-round RT-PCR of the TCR CDR3. TCRdb re-called the multiplex PCR reads with MiXCR, one entry per CDR3 protein. Of approximately 590,000 distinct CDR3 sequences listed, roughly 50% were seen once; the top ten hold 6.5% to 9%. Stable hyperthyroidism: no ophthalmopathy progression over 18 months of follow-up. Diagnoses were made from clinical symptoms, serum measures (thyroxine and TRAb), thyroid ultrasound and orbital computed tomography.

This receptor was taken from a young woman with Graves' hyperthyroidism. The gene calls are TRBV19 and TRBJ2-7, with a weak D call TRBD1 (6 bases). The sequencing input was peripheral blood or thyroid tissue (not recorded which). The CDR3 coding sequence is TGTGCCAGTAGCGGGACACTGTTCTCCTACGAGCAGTACTTC. This translates into CASSGTLFSYEQYF.